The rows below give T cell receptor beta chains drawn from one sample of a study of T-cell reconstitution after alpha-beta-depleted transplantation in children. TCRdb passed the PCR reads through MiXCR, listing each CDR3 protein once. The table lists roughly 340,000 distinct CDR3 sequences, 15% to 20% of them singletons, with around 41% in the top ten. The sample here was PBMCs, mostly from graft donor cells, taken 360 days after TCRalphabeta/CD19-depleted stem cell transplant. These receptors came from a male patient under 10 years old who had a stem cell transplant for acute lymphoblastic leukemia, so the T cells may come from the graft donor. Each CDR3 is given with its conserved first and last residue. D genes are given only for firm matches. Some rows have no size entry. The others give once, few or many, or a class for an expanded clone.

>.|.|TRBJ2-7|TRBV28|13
TGTGCCAGCAGTTCCCGGACTATCTACGAGCAGTACTTC
CASSSRTIYEQYF
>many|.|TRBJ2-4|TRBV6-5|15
TGTGCCAGCAGTTCCTTTGGAGGGACCAAAAACATTCAGTACTTC
CASSSFGGTKNIQYF
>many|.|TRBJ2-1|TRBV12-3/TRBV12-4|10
TGTGCCAGCAGTGGAAGTGAGCAGTTCTTC
CASSGSEQFF
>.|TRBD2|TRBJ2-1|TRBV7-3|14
TGTGCCAGCAGCGGACTAGAACCGTACACTGAGCAGTTCTTC
CASSGLEPYTEQFF
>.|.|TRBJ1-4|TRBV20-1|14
TGCAGTGCTCATACTGGGGAATTTGGTGAAAAACTGTTTTTT
CSAHTGEFGEKLFF
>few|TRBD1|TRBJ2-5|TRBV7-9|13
TGTGCCAGCGGACAGGGGCCTCAAGAGACCCAGTACTTC
CASGQGPQETQYF
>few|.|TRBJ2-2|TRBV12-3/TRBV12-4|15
TGTGCCAGCAGTTTATACAGAGGGGACACCGGGGAGCTGTTTTTT
CASSLYRGDTGELFF
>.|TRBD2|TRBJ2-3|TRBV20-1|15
TGCAGTGCTGGGGGGGAACTAGCGGGAGGAGATACGCAGTATTTT
CSAGGELAGGDTQYF
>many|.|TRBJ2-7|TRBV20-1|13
TGCAGTGCTACAGACGTTGGAAACTACGAGCAGTACTTC
CSATDVGNYEQYF
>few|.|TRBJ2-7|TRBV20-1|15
TGCAGTGCTAGAGTCCTAGTTCTCTCAAGGGGCGAGCAGTACTTC
CSARVLVLSRGEQYF
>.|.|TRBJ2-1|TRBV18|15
TGTGCCAGCTCACCCAGGGGGGTCCAATACAATGAGCAGTTCTTC
CASSPRGVQYNEQFF
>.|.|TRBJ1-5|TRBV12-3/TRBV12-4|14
TGTGCCAGCACGTTTCGCAGGTTCGATCAGCCCCAGCATTTT
CASTFRRFDQPQHF
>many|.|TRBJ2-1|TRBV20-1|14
TGCAGTGCTAGATCGGGGAGCCTTTACAATGAGCAGTTCTTC
CSARSGSLYNEQFF
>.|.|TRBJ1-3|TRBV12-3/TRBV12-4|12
TGTGCCAGCAGGCCTGACGGAAACACCATATATTTT
CASRPDGNTIYF
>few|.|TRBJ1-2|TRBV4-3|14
TGCGCCAGCAGCCAGTCCGACGGGAACTATGGCTACACCTTC
CASSQSDGNYGYTF
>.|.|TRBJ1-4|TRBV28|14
TGTGCCAGCAGTTTGAGGCAGGAGAATGAAAAACTGTTTTTT
CASSLRQENEKLFF
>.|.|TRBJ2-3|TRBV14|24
TGTGCCAGCAGCCATCCCTCCGGGACATTCGAGAGCCGGGGAGGCCTACCCACCCCAGATACGCAGTATTTT
CASSHPSGTFESRGGLPTPDTQYF
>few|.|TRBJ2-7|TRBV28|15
TGTGCCAGCAGTTCGCGGACGGTTAGGGCCGGCGAGCAGTACTTC
CASSSRTVRAGEQYF
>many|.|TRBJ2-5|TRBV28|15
TGTGCCAGCAGCTCTATTGAGACGTACCAAGAGACCCAGTACTTC
CASSSIETYQETQYF
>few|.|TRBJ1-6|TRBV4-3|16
TGCGCCAGCAGCCAAGATCGGGCGGGGGGACATTCACCCCTCCACTTT
CASSQDRAGGHSPLHF
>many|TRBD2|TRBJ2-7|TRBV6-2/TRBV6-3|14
TGTGCCAGCAGATGGTGGCGGGGGGCCTACGAGCAGTACTTC
CASRWWRGAYEQYF
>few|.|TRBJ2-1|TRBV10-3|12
TGTGCCATCAGGGACGACAGAAATGAGCAGTTCTTC
CAIRDDRNEQFF
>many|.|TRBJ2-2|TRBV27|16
TGTGCCAGCAGTTTCGGGTCTCGACAGAACACCGGGGAGCTGTTTTTT
CASSFGSRQNTGELFF
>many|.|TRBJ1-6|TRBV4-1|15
TGCGCCAGCAGCCAAGCGGGAGGGATTAATTCACCCCTCCACTTT
CASSQAGGINSPLHF
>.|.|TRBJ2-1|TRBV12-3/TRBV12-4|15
TGTGCCAGCAGTACCGCCCGGCTAGCGCCGGATGAGCAGTTCTTC
CASSTARLAPDEQFF
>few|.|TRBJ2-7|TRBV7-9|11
TGTGCCAGCAGCCTAGGACCGACTAGGTACTTC
CASSLGPTRYF
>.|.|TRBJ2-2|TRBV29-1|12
TGCAGCGTTGATAGGGGGGGCGGGGAGCTGTTTTTT
CSVDRGGGELFF
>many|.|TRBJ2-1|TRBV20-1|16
TGCAGTGCTAGGGTGGGCGGCCCCCTTTCCTACAATGAGCAGTTCTTC
CSARVGGPLSYNEQFF
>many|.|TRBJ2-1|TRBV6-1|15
TGTGCCAGCAGCCAGCTCGCCTGGCCGTACAATGAGCAGTTCTTC
CASSQLAWPYNEQFF
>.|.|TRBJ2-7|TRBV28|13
TGTGCCAGCAGTCAACCCTCCATTTACGAGCAGTACTTC
CASSQPSIYEQYF
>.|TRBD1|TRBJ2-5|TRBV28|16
TGTGCCAGCAGCCCCCCTGGACAGGGGGTCCAAGAGACCCAGTACTTC
CASSPPGQGVQETQYF
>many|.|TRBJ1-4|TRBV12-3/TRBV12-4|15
TGTGCCAGCAGTCCTCAGGGTTCGGAGAATGAAAAACTGTTTTTT
CASSPQGSENEKLFF
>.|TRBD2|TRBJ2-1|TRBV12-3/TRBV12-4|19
TGTGCCATCAGTTTACGGGTTAGGACTAGGTCGGAGATAGGCAATGAGCAGTTCTTC
CAISLRVRTRSEIGNEQFF
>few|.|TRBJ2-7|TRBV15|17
TGTGCCACCAGCAGAGGCCAGGGGAGTGGGATTTACTACGAGCAGTACTTC
CATSRGQGSGIYYEQYF
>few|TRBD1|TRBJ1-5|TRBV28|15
TGTGCCAGCAGTCGACAGGGTCCGTCGAATCAGCCCCAGCATTTT
CASSRQGPSNQPQHF
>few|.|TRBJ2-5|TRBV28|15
TGTGCCAGCATCAAATTACGTCGCAGGGAAGAGACCCAGTACTTC
CASIKLRRREETQYF
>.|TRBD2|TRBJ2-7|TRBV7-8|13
TGTGCCAGCAGCACCGGACTAGCGGGAGTGGCGTACTTC
CASSTGLAGVAYF
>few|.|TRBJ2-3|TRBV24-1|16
TGTGCCACCAGTCCGACCGCGGGCGTTGGAACAGATACGCAGTATTTT
CATSPTAGVGTDTQYF
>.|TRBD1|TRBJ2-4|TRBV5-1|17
TGCGCCAGCAGCCCATACTCCGGACAGGGAGTGAAAAACATTCAGTACTTC
CASSPYSGQGVKNIQYF
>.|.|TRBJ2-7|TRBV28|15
TGTGCCAGCAGTGGGTACACTGCCACACCGTACGAGCAGTACTTC
CASSGYTATPYEQYF
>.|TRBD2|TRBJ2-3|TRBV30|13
TGTGCCTGGAGTGGGACTAGCGCGGATACGCAGTATTTT
CAWSGTSADTQYF
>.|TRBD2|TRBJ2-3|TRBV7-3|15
TGTGCCAGCAGCGAAGCGGGAGCTAAGGCAGATACGCAGTATTTT
CASSEAGAKADTQYF